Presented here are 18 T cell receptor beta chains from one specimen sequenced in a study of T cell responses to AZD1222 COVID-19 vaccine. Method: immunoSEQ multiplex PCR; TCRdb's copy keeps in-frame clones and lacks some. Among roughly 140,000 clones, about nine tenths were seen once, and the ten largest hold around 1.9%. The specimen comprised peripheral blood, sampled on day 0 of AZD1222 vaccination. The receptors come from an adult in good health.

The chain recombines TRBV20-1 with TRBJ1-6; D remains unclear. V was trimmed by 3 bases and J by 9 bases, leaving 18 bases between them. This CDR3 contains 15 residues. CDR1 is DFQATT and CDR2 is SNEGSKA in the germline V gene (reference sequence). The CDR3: CSASSSRGNFSPLHF. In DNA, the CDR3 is TGCAGTGCTAGTTCCAGCCGAGGGAATTTTTCACCCCTCCACTTT.

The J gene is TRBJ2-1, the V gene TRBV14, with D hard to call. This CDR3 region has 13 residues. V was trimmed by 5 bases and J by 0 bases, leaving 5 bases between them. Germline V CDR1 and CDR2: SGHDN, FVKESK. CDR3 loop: CASSYSSYNEQFF. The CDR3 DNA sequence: TGTGCCAGCAGCTATAGCTCCTACAATGAGCAGTTCTTC. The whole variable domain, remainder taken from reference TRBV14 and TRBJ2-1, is EAGVTQFPSHSVIEKGQTVTLRCDPISGHDNLYWYRRVMGKEIKFLLHFVKESKQDESGMPNNRFLAERTGGTYSTLKVQPAELEDSGVYFCASSYSSYNEQFFGPGTRLTVL.

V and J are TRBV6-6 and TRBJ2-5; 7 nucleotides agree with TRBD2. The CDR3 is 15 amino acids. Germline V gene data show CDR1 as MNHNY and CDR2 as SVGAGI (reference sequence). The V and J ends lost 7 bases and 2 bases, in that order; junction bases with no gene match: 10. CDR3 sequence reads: CASNALAEYQETQYF. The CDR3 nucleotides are TGTGCCAGCAATGCGCTAGCGGAATATCAAGAGACCCAGTACTTC.

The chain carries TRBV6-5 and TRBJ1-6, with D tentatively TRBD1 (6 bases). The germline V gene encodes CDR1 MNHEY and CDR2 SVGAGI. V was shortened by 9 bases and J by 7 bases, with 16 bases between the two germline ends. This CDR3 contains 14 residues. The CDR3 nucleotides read TGTGCCAGTCGAAGTCAGGGGTTGAATTCACCCCTCCACTTT. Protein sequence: CASRSQGLNSPLHF.

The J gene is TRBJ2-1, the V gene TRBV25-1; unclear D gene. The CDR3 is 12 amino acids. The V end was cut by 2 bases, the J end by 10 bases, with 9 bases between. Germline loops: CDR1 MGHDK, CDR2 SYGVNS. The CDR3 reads CASSEQDYEQFF. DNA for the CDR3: TGTGCCAGCAGTGAACAGGATTACGAGCAGTTCTTC.

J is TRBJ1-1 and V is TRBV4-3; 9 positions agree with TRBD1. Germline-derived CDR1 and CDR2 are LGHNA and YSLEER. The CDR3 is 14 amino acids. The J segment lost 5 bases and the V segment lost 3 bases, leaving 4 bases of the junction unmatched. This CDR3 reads CASSQRDRATEAFF. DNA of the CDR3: TGCGCCAGCAGCCAGAGGGACAGGGCGACTGAAGCTTTCTTT.

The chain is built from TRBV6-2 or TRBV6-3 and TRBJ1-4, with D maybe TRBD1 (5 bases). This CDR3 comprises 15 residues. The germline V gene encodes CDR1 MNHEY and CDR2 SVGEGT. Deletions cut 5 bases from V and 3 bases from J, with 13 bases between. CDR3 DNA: TGTGCCAGCAGTCAAGTTTGGGGCCCTAATGAAAAACTGTTTTTT. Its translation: CASSQVWGPNEKLFF.

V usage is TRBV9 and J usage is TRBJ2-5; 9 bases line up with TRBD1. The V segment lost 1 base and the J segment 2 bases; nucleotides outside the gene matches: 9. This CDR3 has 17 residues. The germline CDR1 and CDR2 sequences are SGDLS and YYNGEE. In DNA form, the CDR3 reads TGTGCCAGCAGCGTATTTTCTGGGACAGGGAATCAAGAGACCCAGTACTTC. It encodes CASSVFSGTGNQETQYF. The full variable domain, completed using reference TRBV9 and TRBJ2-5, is DSGVTQTPKHLITATGQRVTLRCSPRSGDLSVYWYQQSLDQGLQFLIQYYNGEERAKGNILERFSAQQFPDLHSELNLSSLELGDSALYFCASSVFSGTGNQETQYFGPGTRLLVL.

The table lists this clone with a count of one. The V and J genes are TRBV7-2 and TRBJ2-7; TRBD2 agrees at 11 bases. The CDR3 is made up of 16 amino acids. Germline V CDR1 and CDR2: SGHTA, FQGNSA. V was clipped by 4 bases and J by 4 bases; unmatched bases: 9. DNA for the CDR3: TGTGCCAGCAGCTACCTTAGCGGGAGGGTCTTTTACGAGCAGTACTTC. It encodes CASSYLSGRVFYEQYF.

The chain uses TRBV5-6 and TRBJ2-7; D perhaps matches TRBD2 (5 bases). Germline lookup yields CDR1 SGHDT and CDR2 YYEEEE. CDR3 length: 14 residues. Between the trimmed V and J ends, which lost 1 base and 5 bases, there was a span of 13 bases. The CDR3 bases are TGTGCCAGCAGCTTGCTCGAGGGAATCGACGAGCAGTACTTC. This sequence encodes CASSLLEGIDEQYF.

This chain's CDR3 is CASSFGRTYEQYF. CDR3 nucleotide sequence: TGTGCCAGCAGTTTTGGACGAACCTACGAGCAGTACTTC. The chain carries TRBV27 and TRBJ2-7; unclear D gene. V lost 3 bases, J lost 2 bases, and 8 bases lay in between. Germline lookup yields CDR1 MNHEY and CDR2 SMNVEV (reference sequence). This CDR3 comprises 13 residues.

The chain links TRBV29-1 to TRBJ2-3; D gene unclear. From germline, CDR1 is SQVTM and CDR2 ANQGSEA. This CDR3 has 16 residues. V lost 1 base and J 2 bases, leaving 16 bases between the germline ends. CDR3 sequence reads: CSVEGVVGSPTDTQYF. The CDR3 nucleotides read TGCAGCGTTGAAGGAGTGGTCGGTTCCCCCACAGATACGCAGTATTTT.

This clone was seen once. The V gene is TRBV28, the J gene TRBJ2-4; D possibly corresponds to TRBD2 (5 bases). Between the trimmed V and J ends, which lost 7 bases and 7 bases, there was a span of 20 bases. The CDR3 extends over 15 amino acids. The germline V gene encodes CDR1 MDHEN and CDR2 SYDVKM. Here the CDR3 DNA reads TGTGCCAGCATGCGAGGGTCCGAATTGGAGAACATTCAGTACTTC. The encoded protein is CASMRGSELENIQYF.

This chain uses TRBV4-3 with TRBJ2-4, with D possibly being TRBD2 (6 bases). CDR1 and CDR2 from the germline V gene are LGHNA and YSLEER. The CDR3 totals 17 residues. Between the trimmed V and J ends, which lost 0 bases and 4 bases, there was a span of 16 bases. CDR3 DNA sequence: TGCGCCAGCAGCCAAGATTGGGGTGGAGGGGCTAAAAACATTCAGTACTTC. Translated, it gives CASSQDWGGGAKNIQYF.

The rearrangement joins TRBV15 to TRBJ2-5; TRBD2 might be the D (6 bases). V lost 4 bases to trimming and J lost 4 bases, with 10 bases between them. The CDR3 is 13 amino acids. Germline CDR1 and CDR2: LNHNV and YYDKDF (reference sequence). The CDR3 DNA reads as TGTGCCACCAGCACCCAGGGAGGAGAGACCCAGTACTTC. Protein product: CATSTQGGETQYF.

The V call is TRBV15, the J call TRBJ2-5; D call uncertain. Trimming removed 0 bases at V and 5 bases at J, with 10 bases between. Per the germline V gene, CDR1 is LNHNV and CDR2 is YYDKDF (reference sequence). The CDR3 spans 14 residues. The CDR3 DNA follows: TGTGCCACCAGCAGAGATCCCGGTTCGGAGACCCAGTACTTC. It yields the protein CATSRDPGSETQYF.

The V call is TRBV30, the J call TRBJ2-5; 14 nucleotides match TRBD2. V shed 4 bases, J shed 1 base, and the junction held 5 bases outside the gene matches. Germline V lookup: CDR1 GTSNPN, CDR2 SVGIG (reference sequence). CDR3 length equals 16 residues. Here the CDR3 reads CAWTSGTSGGQETQYF. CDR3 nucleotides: TGTGCCTGGACTTCCGGGACTAGCGGGGGCCAAGAGACCCAGTACTTC.

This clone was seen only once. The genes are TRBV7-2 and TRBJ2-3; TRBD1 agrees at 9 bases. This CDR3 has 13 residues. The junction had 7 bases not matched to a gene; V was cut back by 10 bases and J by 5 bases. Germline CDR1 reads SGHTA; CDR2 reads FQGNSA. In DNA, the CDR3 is TGTGCCACTACGGAGGACAGGGGAGATACGCAGTATTTT. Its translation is CATTEDRGDTQYF.